Listed here are 9 T cell receptor beta chains from one sample, sequenced in a study of blood T cell repertoires in COVID-19. Clones were read by immunoSEQ multiplex PCR, and TCRdb kept only the in-frame ones, dropping some. The repertoire includes approximately 62,000 clones, about 87% of them detected once, and about 1.5% sits in the top ten. Sequencing was carried out using peripheral blood. The origin of the receptors is a man aged 60-69 years with acute or convalescent COVID-19.

The CDR3 loop is CASSPGHGGLRTSDYYNEQFF. The CDR3 DNA reads TGCGCCAGCAGCCCCGGGCACGGCGGACTTAGGACTAGCGACTACTACAATGAGCAGTTCTTC. This sequence joins TRBV4-1 and TRBJ2-1; 9 nucleotides match TRBD2. The V gene end was trimmed by 4 bases and the J gene end by 3 bases; junction bases not matched to a gene: 22. The CDR3 length is 21 residues. CDR1 and CDR2 (germline): MGHRA, YSYEKL.

This chain joins TRBV9 and TRBJ1-1; D uncertain. The V gene's germline CDR1 is SGDLS and CDR2 YYNGEE. The CDR3 spans 15 residues. Trimming removed 3 bases from V and 1 base from J, with 13 bases in between. The CDR3 sequence is CASSGVLSGNTEAFF. The CDR3 DNA sequence: TGTGCCAGCAGCGGGGTTCTCTCGGGGAACACTGAAGCTTTCTTT. Combining the CDR3 with reference TRBV9 and TRBJ1-1 gives the whole variable domain DSGVTQTPKHLITATGQRVTLRCSPRSGDLSVYWYQQSLDQGLQFLIQYYNGEERAKGNILERFSAQQFPDLHSELNLSSLELGDSALYFCASSGVLSGNTEAFFGQGTRLTVV.

This chain joins TRBV9 and TRBJ2-7; TRBD2 agrees at 8 bases. The CDR3 is 14 amino acids. V shed 0 bases, J shed 4 bases, and the junction held 3 bases outside the gene matches. Germline-derived CDR1 and CDR2 are SGDLS and YYNGEE. The DNA of the CDR3 is TGTGCCAGCAGCGTAGCGGGAGGGCGGTACGAGCAGTACTTC. It codes for CASSVAGGRYEQYF.

V and J are TRBV28 and TRBJ1-4, with 10 bases matching TRBD1. CDR1 and CDR2 from the germline V gene are MDHEN and SYDVKM. The CDR3 is made up of 14 amino acids. V lost 4 bases to trimming and J lost 7 bases; unmatched junction nucleotides: 3. The CDR3 DNA reads as TGTGCCAGCAGTTCGGACAGGGGGGGTGAAAAACTGTTTTTT. Translated, it gives CASSSDRGGEKLFF.

The V gene is TRBV5-1, the J gene TRBJ1-2; possibly TRBD1 for D (5 bases). V was pared by 4 bases and J by 2 bases, with 12 bases between. This CDR3 spans 14 amino acids. Germline V CDR1 and CDR2: SGHRS, YFSETQ. The CDR3 DNA reads as TGCGCCAGCAGCCGAGACCAGGGAAACTATGGCTACACCTTC. Its translation: CASSRDQGNYGYTF.

The J gene is TRBJ1-2, the V gene TRBV30; D remains ambiguous. This CDR3 has 13 residues. Per the germline V gene, CDR1 is GTSNPN and CDR2 is SVGIG (reference sequence). Trimming removed 0 bases at V and 6 bases at J, with 11 bases between. As DNA, the CDR3 is TGTGCCTGGAGTGTCACCGGGGATAATGGCTACACCTTC. Translation gives CAWSVTGDNGYTF.

This chain connects TRBV7-3 to TRBJ1-1; 12 nucleotides align to TRBD1. V lost 5 bases and J lost 11; bases outside the gene matches: 6. The germline CDR1 and CDR2 sequences are SGHTA and FQGTGA. CDR3 length: 13 residues. The chain's CDR3 is CASSAGTGGSAFF. CDR3 bases: TGTGCCAGCAGCGCCGGGACAGGGGGCTCGGCTTTCTTT.

The chain uses TRBV30 and TRBJ2-2; tentative D call: TRBD1 (6 bases). The CDR3 sequence is 13 residues long. Germline V gene lookup returns CDR1 GTSNPN and CDR2 SVGIG (reference sequence). The V end lost 2 bases, the J end lost 7 bases, and 11 bases lay between the germline ends. CDR3: CAWSFRGNGELFF. For the CDR3, the DNA is TGTGCCTGGAGTTTCAGGGGAAACGGGGAGCTGTTTTTT.

Concerning this clone itself: Other DNA variants within this sample encode the same CDR3. The genes are TRBV19 and TRBJ1-5; D is unclear. Germline V gene lookup returns CDR1 LNHDA and CDR2 SQIVND (reference sequence). This CDR3 comprises 12 residues. The V and J ends lost 1 base and 7 bases respectively, with 5 bases between them. Here the CDR3 reads CASSIGSQPQHF. CDR3 coding DNA: TGTGCCAGTAGTATAGGAAGCCAGCCCCAGCATTTT.